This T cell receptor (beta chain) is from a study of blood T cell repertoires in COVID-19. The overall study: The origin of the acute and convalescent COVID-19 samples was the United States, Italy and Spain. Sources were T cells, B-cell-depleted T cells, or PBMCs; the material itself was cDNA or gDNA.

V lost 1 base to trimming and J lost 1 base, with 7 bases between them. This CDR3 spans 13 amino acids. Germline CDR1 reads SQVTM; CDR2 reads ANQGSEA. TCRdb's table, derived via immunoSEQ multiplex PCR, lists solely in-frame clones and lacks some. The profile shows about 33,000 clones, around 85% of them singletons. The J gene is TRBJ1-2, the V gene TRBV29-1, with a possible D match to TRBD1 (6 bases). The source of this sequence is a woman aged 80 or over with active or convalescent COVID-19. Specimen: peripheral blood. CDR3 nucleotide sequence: TGCAGCGTTGAAGGGACAGATAACTATGGCTACACCTTC. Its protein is CSVEGTDNYGYTF. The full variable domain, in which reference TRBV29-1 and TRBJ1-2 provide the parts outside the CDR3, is SAVISQKPSRDICQRGTSLTIQCQVDSQVTMMFWYRQQPGQSLTLIATANQGSEATYESGFVIDKFPISRPNLTFSTLTVSNMSPEDSSIYLCSVEGTDNYGYTFGSGTRLTVV.